This T cell receptor (beta chain) was retrieved from a study of OX40 agonist ivuxolimab in advanced cancers. This clone was observed a handful of times. Antigen: not known. Study-wide points: Average numbers of expanded clones were greater in CD8+ T cells than in CD4+. Clonal expansion by week 6 occurred in CD4+ and CD8+ blood T cells (at 0.1 to 3.0 mg/kg).

Assay used: immunoSEQ multiplex PCR; TCRdb lists only in-frame clones, some missing. The sample holds tens of thousands of clones, 85% to 90% seen once. Trimming removed 5 bases from V and 7 bases from J; junction bases left unmatched: 7. CDR3 length equals 13 residues. In germline, CDR1 is MDHEN, CDR2 SYDVKM. The material sequenced was CD4+ or CD8+ T cells sorted from blood, taken in a trial of the OX40 agonist ivuxolimab. The sequence came from an adult with an advanced solid tumor such as melanoma, head and neck, liver or kidney cancer. V gene TRBV28 combines with J gene TRBJ1-2; 7 bases are a match to TRBD1. This chain's CDR3 is CASSPTGASGYTF. Written as DNA, the CDR3 is TGTGCCAGCAGTCCCACAGGGGCGAGTGGCTACACCTTC.